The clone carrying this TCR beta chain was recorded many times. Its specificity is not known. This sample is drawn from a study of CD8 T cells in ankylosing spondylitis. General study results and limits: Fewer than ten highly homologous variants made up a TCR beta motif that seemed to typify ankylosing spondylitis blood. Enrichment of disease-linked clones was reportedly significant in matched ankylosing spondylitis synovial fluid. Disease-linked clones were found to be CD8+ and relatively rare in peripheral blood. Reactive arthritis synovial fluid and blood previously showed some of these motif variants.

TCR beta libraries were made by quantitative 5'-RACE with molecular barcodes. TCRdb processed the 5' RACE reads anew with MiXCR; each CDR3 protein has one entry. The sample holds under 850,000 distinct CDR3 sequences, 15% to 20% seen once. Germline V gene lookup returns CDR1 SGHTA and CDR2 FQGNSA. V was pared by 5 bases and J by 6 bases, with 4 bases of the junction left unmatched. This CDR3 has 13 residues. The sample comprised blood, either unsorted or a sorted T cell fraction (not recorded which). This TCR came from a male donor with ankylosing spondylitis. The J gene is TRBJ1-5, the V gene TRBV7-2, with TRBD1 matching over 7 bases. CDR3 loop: CASSPDRVQPQHF. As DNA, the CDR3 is TGTGCCAGCAGCCCTGACAGGGTTCAGCCCCAGCATTTT. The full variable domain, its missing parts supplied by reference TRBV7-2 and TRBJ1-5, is GAGVSQSPSNKVTEKGKDVELRCDPISGHTALYWYRQSLGQGLEFLIYFQGNSAPDKSGLPSDRFSAERTGGSVSTLTIQRTQQEDSAVYLCASSPDRVQPQHFGDGTRLSIL.